The 4 T cell receptor beta chains in this list originate from one sample, sequenced in a study of control samples from healthy donors and cancer patients. Clones were sequenced by immunoSEQ multiplex PCR, and TCRdb holds only the in-frame ones, with some missing. The sample has approximately 150,000 clones; under 95% are singletons. The sequenced material came from blood. These receptors all stem from a man younger than 35 in good health.

V and J are TRBV7-9 and TRBJ2-7, with 8 bases fitting TRBD1. J gave up 3 bases and V 1 base, and 5 bases lay outside the gene matches. The CDR3 covers 15 residues. The germline V gene has CDR1 SEHNR and CDR2 FQNEAQ (reference sequence). The CDR3 region is CASSLVGGTGYEQYF. Written as DNA, the CDR3 is TGTGCCAGCAGCTTAGTAGGGGGGACAGGCTACGAGCAGTACTTC.

CDR3 amino acids: CASSLASGSSYNEQFF. The CDR3 DNA reads as TGTGCCAGCAGTTTGGCTAGCGGGAGCTCCTACAATGAGCAGTTCTTC. The gene calls are TRBV28 and TRBJ2-1; 10 nucleotides align to TRBD2. This CDR3 region has 16 residues. After removal of 3 bases from V and 0 bases from J, the junction contained 2 bases not matched to a gene. The germline V gene has CDR1 MDHEN and CDR2 SYDVKM.

This clone showed up just once. V is TRBV28 and J is TRBJ1-6; maybe TRBD1 (6 bases). The germline CDR1 and CDR2 sequences are MDHEN and SYDVKM. This CDR3 contains 19 residues. The V end lost 6 bases, the J end lost 0 bases, and 21 bases lay between the germline ends. The DNA for the CDR3 is TGTGCCAGCAGCCCCCGGGTGGGGGCAATCAACTCCTATAATTCACCCCTCCACTTT. As protein: CASSPRVGAINSYNSPLHF.

This rearrangement joins TRBV30 to TRBJ2-5; D not resolved. The CDR3 sequence is 11 residues long. Germline lookup yields CDR1 GTSNPN and CDR2 SVGIG (reference sequence). V gave up 3 bases and J gave up 1 base, with 3 bases separating them. The CDR3 coding sequence is TGTGCCTGGAGCGCCCAAGAGACCCAGTACTTC. Encoded protein: CAWSAQETQYF.